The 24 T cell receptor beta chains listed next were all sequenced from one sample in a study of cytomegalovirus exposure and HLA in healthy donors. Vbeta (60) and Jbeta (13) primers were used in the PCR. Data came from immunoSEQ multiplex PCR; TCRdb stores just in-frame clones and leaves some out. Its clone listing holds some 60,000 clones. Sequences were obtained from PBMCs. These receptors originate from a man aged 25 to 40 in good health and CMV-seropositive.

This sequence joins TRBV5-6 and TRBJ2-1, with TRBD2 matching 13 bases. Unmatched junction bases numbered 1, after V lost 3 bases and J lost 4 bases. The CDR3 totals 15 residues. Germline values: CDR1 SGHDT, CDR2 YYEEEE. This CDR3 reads CASSSGLAGYNEQFF. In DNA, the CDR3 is TGTGCCAGCAGCTCGGGACTAGCGGGGTACAATGAGCAGTTCTTC.

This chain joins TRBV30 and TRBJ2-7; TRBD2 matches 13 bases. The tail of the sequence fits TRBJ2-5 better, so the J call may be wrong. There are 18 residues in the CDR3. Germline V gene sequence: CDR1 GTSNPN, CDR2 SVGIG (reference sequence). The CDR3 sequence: CAWRSGLLGTSGKETQYF. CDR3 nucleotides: TGTGCCTGGAGGTCGGGATTGCTTGGGACTAGCGGGAAAGAGACCCAGTACTTC.

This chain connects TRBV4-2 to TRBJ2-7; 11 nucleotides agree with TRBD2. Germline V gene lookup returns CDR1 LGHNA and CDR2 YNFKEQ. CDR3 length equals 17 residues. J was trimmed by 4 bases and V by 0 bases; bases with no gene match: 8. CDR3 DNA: TGTGCCAGCAGCCAAGATCTTCTTAGCGGGGGGGTATACGAGCAGTACTTC. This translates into CASSQDLLSGGVYEQYF.

CDR3 DNA sequence: TGCGCCAGCAGCCAAGACGTTTCCCCTTACAATGAGCAGTTCTTC. Translated: CASSQDVSPYNEQFF. The chain has TRBV4-1 and TRBJ2-1; D gene unclear. The germline gives CDR1 MGHRA, CDR2 YSYEKL. The CDR3 sequence is 15 residues long. V was cut by 0 bases and J by 4 bases, with 10 bases left in between.

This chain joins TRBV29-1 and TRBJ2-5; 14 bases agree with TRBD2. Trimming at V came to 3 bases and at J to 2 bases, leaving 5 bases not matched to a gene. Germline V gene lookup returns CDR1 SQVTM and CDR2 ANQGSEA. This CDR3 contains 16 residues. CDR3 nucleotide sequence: TGCAGCGTTGAGATCGGGACTAGCGGGGGTCAAGAGACCCAGTACTTC. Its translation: CSVEIGTSGGQETQYF.

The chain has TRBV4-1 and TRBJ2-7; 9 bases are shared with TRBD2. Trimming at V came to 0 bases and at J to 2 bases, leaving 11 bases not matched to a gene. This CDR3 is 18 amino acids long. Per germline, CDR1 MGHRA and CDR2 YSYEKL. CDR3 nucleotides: TGCGCCAGCAGCCAAGATAAGCTAGCGGGGCCATCCCCCTACGAGCAGTACTTC. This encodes CASSQDKLAGPSPYEQYF.

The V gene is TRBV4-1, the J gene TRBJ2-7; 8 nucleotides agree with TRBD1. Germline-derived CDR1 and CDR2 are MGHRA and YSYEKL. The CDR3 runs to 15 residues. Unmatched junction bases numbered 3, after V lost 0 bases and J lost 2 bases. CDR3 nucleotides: TGCGCCAGCAGCCAAGAACCACAGGGGGCCTACGAGCAGTACTTC. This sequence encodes CASSQEPQGAYEQYF.

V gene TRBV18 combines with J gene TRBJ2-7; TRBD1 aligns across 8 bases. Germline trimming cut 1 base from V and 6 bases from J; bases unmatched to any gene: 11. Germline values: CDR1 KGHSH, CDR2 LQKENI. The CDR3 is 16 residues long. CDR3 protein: CASSPRTGPKTGEQYF. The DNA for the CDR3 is TGTGCCAGCTCACCACGGACAGGGCCCAAGACGGGCGAGCAGTACTTC.

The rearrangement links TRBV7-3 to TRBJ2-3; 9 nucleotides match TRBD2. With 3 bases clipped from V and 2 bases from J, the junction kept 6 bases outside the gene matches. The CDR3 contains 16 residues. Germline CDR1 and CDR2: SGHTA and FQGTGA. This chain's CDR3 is CASSFASGGYTDTQYF. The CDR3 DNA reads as TGTGCCAGCAGCTTCGCGAGCGGGGGGTACACAGATACGCAGTATTTT.

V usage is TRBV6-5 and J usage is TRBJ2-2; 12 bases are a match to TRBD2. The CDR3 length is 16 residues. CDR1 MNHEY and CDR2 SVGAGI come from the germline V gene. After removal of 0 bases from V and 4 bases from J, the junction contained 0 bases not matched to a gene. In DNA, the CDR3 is TGTGCCAGCAGTTACTCGACTAGCGGGAGCACCGGGGAGCTGTTTTTT. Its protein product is CASSYSTSGSTGELFF.

CDR3 protein: CASDPVSGGWYEQFF. DNA for the CDR3: TGTGCCAGCGACCCGGTTAGCGGGGGGTGGTATGAGCAGTTCTTC. The genes are TRBV11-2 and TRBJ2-1; 10 bases align to TRBD2. The germline gives CDR1 SGHAT, CDR2 FQNNGV. The CDR3 runs 15 residues. V lost 8 bases to trimming and J lost 8 bases; unmatched junction nucleotides: 12.

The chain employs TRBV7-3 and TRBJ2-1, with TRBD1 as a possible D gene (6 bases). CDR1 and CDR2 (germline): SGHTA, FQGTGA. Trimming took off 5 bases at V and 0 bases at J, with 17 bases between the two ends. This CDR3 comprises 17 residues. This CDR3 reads CASSPRDTLSSYNEQFF. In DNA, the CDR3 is TGTGCCAGCAGCCCACGGGACACCCTGAGCTCCTACAATGAGCAGTTCTTC.

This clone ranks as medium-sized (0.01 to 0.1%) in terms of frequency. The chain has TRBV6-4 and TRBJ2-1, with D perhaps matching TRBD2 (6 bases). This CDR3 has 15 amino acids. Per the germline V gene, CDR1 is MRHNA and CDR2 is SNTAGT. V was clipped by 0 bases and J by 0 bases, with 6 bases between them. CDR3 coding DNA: TGTGCCAGCAGTGACTCTAGCGGCTCCTACAATGAGCAGTTCTTC. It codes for CASSDSSGSYNEQFF.

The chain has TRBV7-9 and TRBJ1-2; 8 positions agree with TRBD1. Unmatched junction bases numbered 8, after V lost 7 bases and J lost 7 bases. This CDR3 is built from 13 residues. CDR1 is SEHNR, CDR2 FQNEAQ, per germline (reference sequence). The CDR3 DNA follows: TGTGCCAGCAATGAAATGACAGGGGCTGGCTACACCTTC. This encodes CASNEMTGAGYTF.

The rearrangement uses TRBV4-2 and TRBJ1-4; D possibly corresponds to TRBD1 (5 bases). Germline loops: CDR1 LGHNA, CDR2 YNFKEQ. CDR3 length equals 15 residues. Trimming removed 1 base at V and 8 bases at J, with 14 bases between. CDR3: CASSQAGLIGEKLFF. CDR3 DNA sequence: TGTGCCAGCAGCCAAGCAGGGTTAATAGGGGAAAAACTGTTTTTT.

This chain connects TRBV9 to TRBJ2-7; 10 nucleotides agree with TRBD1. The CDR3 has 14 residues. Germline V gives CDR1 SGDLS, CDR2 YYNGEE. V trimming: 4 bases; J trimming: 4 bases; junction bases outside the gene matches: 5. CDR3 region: CASSNRDRGYEQYF. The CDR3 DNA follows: TGTGCCAGCAGCAACCGGGACAGGGGTTACGAGCAGTACTTC.

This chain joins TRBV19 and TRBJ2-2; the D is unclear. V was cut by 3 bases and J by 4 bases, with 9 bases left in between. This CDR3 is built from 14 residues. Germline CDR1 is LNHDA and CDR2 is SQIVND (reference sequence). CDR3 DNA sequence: TGTGCCAGTAGTATCAGGAAAGGCACCGGGGAGCTGTTTTTT. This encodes CASSIRKGTGELFF. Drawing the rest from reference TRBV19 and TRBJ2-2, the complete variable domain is DGGITQSPKYLFRKEGQNVTLSCEQNLNHDAMYWYRQDPGQGLRLIYYSQIVNDFQKGDIAEGYSVSREKKESFPLTVTSAQKNPTAFYLCASSIRKGTGELFFGEGSRLTVL.

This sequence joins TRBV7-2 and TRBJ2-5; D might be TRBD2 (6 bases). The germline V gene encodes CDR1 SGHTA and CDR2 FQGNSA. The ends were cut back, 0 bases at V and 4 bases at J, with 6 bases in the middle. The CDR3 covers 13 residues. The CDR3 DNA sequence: TGTGCCAGCAGCTTAGCGGGGGGAGAGACCCAGTACTTC. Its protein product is CASSLAGGETQYF.

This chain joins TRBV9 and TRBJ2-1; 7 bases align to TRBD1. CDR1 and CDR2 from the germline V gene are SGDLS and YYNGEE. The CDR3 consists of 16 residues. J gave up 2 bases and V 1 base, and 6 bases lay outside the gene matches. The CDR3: CASSVLDRVPYNEQFF. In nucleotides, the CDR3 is TGTGCCAGCAGCGTACTAGACAGGGTTCCCTACAATGAGCAGTTCTTC.

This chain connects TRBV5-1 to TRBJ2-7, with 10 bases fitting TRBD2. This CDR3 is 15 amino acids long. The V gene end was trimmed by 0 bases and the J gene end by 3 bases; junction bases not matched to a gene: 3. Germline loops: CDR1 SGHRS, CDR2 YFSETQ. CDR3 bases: TGCGCCAGCAGCTTGGCTAGCGGGAGCGTCTACGAGCAGTACTTC. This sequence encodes CASSLASGSVYEQYF. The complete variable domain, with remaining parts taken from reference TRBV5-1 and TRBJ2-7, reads KAGVTQTPRYLIKTRGQQVTLSCSPISGHRSVSWYQQTPGQGLQFLFEYFSETQRNKGNFPGRFSGRQFSNSRSEMNVSTLELGDSALYLCASSLASGSVYEQYFGPGTRLTVT.

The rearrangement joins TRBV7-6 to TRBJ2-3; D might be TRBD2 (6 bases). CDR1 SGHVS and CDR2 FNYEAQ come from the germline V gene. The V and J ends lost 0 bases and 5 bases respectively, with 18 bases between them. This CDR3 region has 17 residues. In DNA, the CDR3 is TGTGCCAGCAGCTTAGCACGCCGGGGAGGATGGTTAGATACGCAGTATTTT. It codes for CASSLARRGGWLDTQYF.

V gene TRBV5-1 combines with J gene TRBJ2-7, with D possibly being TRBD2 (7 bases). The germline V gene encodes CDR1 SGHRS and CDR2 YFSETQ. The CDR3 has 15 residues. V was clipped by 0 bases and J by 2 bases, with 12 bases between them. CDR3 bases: TGCGCCAGCAGCTTGGGCGGGGGCTACGCCTACGAGCAGTACTTC. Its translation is CASSLGGGYAYEQYF.

The CDR3, as DNA: TGTGCCAGCAGCGCAGGGAACTATGGCTACACCTTC. This sequence encodes CASSAGNYGYTF. The V gene is TRBV6-1, the J gene TRBJ1-2; possible D gene TRBD1, 5 bases. The CDR3 has 12 residues. Trimming stripped 6 bases from V and 2 bases from J, with 7 bases between. Germline CDR1 is MNHNS and CDR2 is SASEGT.

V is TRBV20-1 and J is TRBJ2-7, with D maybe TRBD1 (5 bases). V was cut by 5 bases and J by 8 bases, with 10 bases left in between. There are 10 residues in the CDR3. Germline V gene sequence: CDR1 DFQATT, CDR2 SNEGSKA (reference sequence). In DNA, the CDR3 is TGCAGTGCTGAGGACAAAAAGCAGTACTTC. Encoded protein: CSAEDKKQYF.